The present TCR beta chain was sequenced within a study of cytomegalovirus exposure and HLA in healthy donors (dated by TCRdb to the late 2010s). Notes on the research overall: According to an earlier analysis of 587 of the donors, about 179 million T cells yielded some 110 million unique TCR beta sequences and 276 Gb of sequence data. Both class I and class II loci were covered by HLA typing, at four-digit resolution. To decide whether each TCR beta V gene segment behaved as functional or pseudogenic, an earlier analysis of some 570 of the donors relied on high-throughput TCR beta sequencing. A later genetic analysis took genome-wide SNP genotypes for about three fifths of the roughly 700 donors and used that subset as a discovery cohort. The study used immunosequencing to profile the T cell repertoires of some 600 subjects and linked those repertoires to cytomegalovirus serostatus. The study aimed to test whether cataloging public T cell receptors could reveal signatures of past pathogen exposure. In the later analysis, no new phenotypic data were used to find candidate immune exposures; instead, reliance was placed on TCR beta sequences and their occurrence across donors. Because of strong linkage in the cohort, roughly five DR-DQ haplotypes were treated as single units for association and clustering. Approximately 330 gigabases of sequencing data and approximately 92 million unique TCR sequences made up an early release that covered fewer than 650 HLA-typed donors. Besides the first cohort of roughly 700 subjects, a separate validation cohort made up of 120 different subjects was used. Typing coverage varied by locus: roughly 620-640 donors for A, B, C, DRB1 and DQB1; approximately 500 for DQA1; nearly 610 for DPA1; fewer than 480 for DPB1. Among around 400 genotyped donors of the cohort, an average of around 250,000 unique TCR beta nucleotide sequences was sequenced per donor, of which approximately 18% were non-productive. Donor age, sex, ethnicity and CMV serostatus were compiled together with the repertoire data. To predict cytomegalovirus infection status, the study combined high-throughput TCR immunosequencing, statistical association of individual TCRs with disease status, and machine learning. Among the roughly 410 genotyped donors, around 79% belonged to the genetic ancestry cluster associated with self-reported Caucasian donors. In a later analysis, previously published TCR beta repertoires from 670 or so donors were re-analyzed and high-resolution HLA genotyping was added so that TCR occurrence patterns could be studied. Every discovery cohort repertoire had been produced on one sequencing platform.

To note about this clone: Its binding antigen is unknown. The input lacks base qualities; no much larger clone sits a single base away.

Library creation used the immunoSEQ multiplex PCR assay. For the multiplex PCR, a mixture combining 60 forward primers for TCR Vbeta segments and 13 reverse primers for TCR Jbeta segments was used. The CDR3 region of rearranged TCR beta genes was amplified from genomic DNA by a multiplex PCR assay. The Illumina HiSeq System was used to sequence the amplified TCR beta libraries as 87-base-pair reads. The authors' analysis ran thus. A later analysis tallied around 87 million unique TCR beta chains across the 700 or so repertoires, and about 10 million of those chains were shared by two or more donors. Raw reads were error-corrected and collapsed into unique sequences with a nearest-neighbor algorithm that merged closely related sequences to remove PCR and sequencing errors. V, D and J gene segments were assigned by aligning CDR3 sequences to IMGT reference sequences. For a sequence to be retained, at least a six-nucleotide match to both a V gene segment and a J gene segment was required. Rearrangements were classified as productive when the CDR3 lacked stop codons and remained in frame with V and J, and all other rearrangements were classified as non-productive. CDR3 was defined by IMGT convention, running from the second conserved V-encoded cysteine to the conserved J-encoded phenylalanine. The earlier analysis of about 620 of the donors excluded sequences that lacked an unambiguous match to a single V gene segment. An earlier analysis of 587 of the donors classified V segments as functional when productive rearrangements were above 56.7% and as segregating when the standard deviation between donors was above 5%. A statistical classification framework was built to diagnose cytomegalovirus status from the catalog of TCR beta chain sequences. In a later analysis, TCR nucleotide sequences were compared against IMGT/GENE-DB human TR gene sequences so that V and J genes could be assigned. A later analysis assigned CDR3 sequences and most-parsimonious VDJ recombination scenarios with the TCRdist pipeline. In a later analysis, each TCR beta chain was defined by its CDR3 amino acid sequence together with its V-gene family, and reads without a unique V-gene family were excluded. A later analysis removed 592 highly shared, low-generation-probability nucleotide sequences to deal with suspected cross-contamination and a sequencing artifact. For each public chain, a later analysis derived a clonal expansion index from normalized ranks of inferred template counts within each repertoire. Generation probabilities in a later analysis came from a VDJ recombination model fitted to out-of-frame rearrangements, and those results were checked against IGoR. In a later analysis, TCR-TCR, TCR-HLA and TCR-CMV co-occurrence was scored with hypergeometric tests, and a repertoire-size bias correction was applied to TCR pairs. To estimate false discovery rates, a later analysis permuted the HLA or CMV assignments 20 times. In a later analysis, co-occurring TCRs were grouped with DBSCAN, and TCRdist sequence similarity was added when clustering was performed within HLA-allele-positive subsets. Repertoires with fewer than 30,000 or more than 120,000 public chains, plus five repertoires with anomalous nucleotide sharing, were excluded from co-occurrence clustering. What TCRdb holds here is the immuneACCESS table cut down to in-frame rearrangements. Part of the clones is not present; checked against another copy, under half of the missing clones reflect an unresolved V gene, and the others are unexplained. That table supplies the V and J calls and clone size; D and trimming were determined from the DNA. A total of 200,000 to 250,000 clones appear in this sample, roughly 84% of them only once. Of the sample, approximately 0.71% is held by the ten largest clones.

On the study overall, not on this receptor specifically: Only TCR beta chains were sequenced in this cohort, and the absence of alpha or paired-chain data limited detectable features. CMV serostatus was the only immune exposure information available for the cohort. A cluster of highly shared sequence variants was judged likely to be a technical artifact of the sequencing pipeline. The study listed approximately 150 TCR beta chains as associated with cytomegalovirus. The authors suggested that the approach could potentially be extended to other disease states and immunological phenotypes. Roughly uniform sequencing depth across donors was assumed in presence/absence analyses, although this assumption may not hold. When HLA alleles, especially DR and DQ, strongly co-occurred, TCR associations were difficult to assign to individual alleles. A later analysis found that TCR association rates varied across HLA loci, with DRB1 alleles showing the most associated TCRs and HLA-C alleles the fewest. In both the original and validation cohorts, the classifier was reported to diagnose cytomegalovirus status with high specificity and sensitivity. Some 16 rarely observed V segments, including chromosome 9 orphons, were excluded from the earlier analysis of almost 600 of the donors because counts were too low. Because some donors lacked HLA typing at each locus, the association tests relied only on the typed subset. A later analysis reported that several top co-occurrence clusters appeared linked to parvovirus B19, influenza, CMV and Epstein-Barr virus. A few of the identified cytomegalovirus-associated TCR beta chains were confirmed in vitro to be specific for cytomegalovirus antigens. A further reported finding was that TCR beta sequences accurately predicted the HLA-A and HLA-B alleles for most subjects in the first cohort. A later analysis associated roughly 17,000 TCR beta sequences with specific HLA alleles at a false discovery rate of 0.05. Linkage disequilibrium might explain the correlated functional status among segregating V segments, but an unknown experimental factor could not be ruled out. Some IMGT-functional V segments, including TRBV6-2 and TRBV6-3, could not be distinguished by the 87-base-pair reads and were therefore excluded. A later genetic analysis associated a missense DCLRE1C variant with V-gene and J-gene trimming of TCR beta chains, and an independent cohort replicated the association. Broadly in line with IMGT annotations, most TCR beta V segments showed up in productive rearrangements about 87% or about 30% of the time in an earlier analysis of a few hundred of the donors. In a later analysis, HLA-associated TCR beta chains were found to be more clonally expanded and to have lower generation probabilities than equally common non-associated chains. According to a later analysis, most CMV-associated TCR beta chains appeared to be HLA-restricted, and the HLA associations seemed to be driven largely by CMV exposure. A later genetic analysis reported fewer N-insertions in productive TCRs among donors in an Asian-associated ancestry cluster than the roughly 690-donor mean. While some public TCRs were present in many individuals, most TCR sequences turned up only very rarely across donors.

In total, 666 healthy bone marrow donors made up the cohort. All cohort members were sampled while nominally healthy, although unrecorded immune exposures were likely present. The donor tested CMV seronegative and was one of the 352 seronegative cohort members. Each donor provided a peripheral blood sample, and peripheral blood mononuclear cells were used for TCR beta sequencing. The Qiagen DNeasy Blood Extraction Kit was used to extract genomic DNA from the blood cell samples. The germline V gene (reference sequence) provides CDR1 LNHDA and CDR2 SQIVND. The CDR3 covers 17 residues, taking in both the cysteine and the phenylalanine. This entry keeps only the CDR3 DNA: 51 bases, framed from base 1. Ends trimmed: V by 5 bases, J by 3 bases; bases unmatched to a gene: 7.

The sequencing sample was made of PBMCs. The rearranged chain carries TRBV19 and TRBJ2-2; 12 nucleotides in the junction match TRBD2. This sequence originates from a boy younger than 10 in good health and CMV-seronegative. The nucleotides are TGTGCCAGTAGTTCCCGACTAGCGGGAGAGTACACCGGGGAGCTGTTTTTT. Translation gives CASSSRLAGEYTGELFF. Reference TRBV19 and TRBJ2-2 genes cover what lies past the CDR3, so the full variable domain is DGGITQSPKYLFRKEGQNVTLSCEQNLNHDAMYWYRQDPGQGLRLIYYSQIVNDFQKGDIAEGYSVSREKKESFPLTVTSAQKNPTAFYLCASSSRLAGEYTGELFFGEGSRLTVL.